One and the same sample provided the 11 T cell receptor beta chains below, sequenced in a study of cytomegalovirus exposure and HLA in healthy donors. Primers: 60 Vbeta forward and 13 Jbeta reverse. Measured with immunoSEQ multiplex PCR; TCRdb has only the in-frame clones, and not every one. This sample yields more than 45,000 clones, of which roughly four fifths are seen a single time; 2.5% to 3% belongs to the top ten. What was sequenced was PBMCs. The receptor set was obtained from a man aged 45-65 years in good health and CMV-seronegative.

This chain connects TRBV5-1 to TRBJ1-4; possible D gene TRBD1, 6 bases. V dropped 4 bases and J dropped 5 bases, with 12 bases sitting between them. This CDR3 contains 14 residues. Germline V gene data show CDR1 as SGHRS and CDR2 as YFSETQ. CDR3 sequence: CASSTTGRNEKLFF. The CDR3 bases are TGCGCCAGCAGCACGACAGGACGAAATGAAAAACTGTTTTTT.

This clone was counted a single time. The rearrangement uses TRBV29-1 and TRBJ2-3; possibly TRBD1 for D (6 bases). The CDR3 is made up of 13 amino acids. Per the germline V gene, CDR1 is SQVTM and CDR2 is ANQGSEA. With 5 bases removed from V and 5 bases from J, the gap between germline ends came to 14 bases. The CDR3 coding sequence is TGCAGCGTTCTTGGACAGTCGGGAGATACGCAGTATTTT. This codes for CSVLGQSGDTQYF.

The chain employs TRBV6-1 and TRBJ1-5; no clear D gene. CDR1 MNHNS and CDR2 SASEGT come from the germline V gene. The CDR3 sequence is 16 residues long. Trimming removed 2 bases at V and 2 bases at J, with 13 bases between. In nucleotides, the CDR3 is TGTGCCAGCAGTGAAAGCCCGGGGTCGGGCAATCAGCCCCAGCATTTT. It specifies CASSESPGSGNQPQHF.

V gene TRBV21-1 combines with J gene TRBJ2-5; the D segment call TRBD2 is taken from the table without a DNA check. TRBV21-1 has pseudogene status. This CDR3 comprises 16 residues. This CDR3 is CASSLHERGEQETQYF. As DNA, the CDR3 is TGTGCCAGCAGCCTGCACGAGCGGGGGGAACAAGAGACCCAGTACTTC.

The rearrangement links TRBV7-9 to TRBJ1-6; D is uncertain. V gave up 5 bases and J gave up 6 bases, with 11 bases separating them. This CDR3 region has 14 residues. Per the germline V gene, CDR1 is SEHNR and CDR2 is FQNEAQ (reference sequence). The CDR3 loop reads CASSVAGVNSPLHF. CDR3 sequence (DNA): TGTGCCAGCAGCGTCGCCGGGGTTAATTCACCCCTCCACTTT.

The rearrangement uses TRBV7-8 and TRBJ2-2, with 9 bases lining up with TRBD2. V was clipped by 5 bases and J by 2 bases; unmatched bases: 6. The CDR3 covers 16 residues. CDR1 is SGHVS, CDR2 FQNEAQ, per germline. CDR3 sequence: CASSPLAGLNTGELFF. CDR3 nucleotide sequence: TGTGCCAGCAGCCCCCTAGCGGGACTAAACACCGGGGAGCTGTTTTTT.

The J gene is TRBJ2-5, the V gene TRBV4-3, with 10 positions matching TRBD2. This CDR3 spans 20 amino acids. Unmatched junction bases numbered 19, after V lost 1 base and J lost 5 bases. The germline V gene has CDR1 LGHNA and CDR2 YSLEER. The CDR3 region has the DNA TGCGCCAGCAGCCAAGGGGAGATTAGCGGGGGGTTTAGAGGCTCGGAGACCCAGTACTTC. It translates to CASSQGEISGGFRGSETQYF.

The chain uses TRBV2 and TRBJ1-1; weak D call: TRBD1 (6 bases). The CDR3 contains 13 residues. V shed 10 bases and J shed 1 base, with 13 bases lying between them. CDR1 is SNHLY and CDR2 is FYNNEI in the germline V gene. The CDR3 DNA follows: TGTGCCACCGGGGGGGGACAGAACACTGAAGCTTTCTTT. Its protein is CATGGGQNTEAFF.

This clone showed up just a few times. The chain is built from TRBV4-2 and TRBJ2-1, with D unresolved. The CDR3 is made up of 11 amino acids. Germline CDR1 LGHNA, CDR2 YNFKEQ. V lost 4 bases, J lost 5 bases, and 3 bases lay in between. CDR3 DNA: TGTGCCAGCAGCCTAAACAATGAGCAGTTCTTC. This sequence encodes CASSLNNEQFF.

In its sample, this clone was seen a few times. This chain connects TRBV6-6 to TRBJ2-7; TRBD1 might be the D (5 bases). This CDR3 spans 12 amino acids. With 5 bases removed from V and 3 bases from J, the gap between germline ends came to 8 bases. Per germline, CDR1 MNHNY and CDR2 SVGAGI (reference sequence). The CDR3 DNA sequence: TGTGCCAGCAGTGGAGACAGCTACGAGCAGTACTTC. This sequence encodes CASSGDSYEQYF.

The rearrangement links TRBV6-6 to TRBJ1-2, with a possible D match to TRBD1 (5 bases). The V end lost 5 bases, the J end lost 3 bases, and 19 bases lay between the germline ends. Germline values: CDR1 MNHNY, CDR2 SVGAGI (reference sequence). This CDR3 comprises 16 residues. The DNA of the CDR3 is TGTGCCAGCAGTACCACCAGGGTCATCAACGACTATGGCTACACCTTC. Translation: CASSTTRVINDYGYTF.